The TCR beta chain described here comes from a study of T cell responses to AZD1222 COVID-19 vaccine. Study findings and constraints: Clonal diversity was possibly underestimated, and white British individuals and females predominated among donors. Mapped onto spike, vaccine-associated CD4 TCRs spanned it and were dominant at 160-218 and 743-854. Unmutated variant regions are reportedly targeted by nearly half of spike-specific TCRs. Baseline seropositivity characterized only a handful of AZD1222 recipients.

Measured with immunoSEQ multiplex PCR; TCRdb has only the in-frame clones, and not every one. The table has 100,000 to 150,000 clones, over 70% seen once. The CDR3 has 14 residues. In germline, CDR1 is SGHTA, CDR2 FQGNSA. The V end lost 3 bases, the J end lost 7 bases, and 15 bases lay between the germline ends. As concerns this clone: Its specificity is unknown.

The sequencing here drew on peripheral blood, taken on day 0 of AZD1222 vaccination. This TCR derives from an adult in good health. The chain carries TRBV7-2 and TRBJ1-2; maybe TRBD1 (5 bases). The CDR3 region has the DNA TGTGCCAGCAGCTTCCCGGGACGGTGGGGTGGCTACACCTTC. Translating it yields CASSFPGRWGGYTF.